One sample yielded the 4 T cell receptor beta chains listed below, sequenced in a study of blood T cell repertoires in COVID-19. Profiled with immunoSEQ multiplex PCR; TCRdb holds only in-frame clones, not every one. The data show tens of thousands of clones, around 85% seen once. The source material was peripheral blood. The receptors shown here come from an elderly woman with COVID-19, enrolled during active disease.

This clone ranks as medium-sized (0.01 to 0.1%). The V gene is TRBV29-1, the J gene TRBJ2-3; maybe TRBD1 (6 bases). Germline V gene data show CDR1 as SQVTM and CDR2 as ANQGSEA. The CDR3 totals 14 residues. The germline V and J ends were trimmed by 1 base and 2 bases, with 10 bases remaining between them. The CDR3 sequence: CSVEAGQHTDTQYF. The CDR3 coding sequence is TGCAGCGTTGAAGCGGGACAACACACAGATACGCAGTATTTT.

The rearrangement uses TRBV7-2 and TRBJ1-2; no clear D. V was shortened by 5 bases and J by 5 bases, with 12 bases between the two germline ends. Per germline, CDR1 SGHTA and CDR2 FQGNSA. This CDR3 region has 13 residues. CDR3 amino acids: CASSVDGLYGYTF. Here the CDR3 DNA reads TGTGCCAGCAGCGTAGACGGTTTGTATGGCTACACCTTC.

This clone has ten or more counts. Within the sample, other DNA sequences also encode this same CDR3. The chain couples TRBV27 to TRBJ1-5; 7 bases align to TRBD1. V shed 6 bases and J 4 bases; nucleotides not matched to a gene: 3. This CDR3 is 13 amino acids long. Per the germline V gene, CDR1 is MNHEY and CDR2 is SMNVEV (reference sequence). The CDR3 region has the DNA TGTGCCAGCAGGGGACAGCAGAATCAGCCCCAGCATTTT. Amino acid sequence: CASRGQQNQPQHF.

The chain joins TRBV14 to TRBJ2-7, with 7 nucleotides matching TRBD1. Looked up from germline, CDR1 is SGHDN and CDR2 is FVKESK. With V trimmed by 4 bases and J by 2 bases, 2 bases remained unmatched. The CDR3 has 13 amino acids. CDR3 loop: CASSPGTAYEQYF. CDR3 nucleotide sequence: TGTGCCAGCAGCCCCGGGACAGCCTACGAGCAGTACTTC. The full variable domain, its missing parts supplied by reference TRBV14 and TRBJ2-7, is EAGVTQFPSHSVIEKGQTVTLRCDPISGHDNLYWYRRVMGKEIKFLLHFVKESKQDESGMPNNRFLAERTGGTYSTLKVQPAELEDSGVYFCASSPGTAYEQYFGPGTRLTVT.